This T cell receptor (beta chain) was identified during a study of cytomegalovirus exposure and HLA in healthy donors. About this clone itself: The antigen remains undetermined.

Whole-study findings and limits: The classifier reportedly diagnosed cytomegalovirus status with high specificity and sensitivity.

Generated by immunoSEQ multiplex PCR, the TCRdb table keeps only in-frame clones and is missing some. Found here are under 95,000 clones, 94% of them singletons; the top ten hold more than 3%. CDR1 and CDR2 from the germline V gene are MDHEN and SYDVKM. The CDR3 is 15 amino acids. Trimming removed 2 bases from V and 7 bases from J; junction bases left unmatched: 10. This sequence was found in a woman between 18 and 29 years old in good health and CMV-seropositive. Input material: PBMCs. The gene calls are TRBV28 and TRBJ1-2; TRBD1 aligns across 7 bases. As DNA, the CDR3 is TGTGCCAGCAGTTTACCCCAGGGGGTCCCCTTTGGCTACACCTTC. Its translation: CASSLPQGVPFGYTF.